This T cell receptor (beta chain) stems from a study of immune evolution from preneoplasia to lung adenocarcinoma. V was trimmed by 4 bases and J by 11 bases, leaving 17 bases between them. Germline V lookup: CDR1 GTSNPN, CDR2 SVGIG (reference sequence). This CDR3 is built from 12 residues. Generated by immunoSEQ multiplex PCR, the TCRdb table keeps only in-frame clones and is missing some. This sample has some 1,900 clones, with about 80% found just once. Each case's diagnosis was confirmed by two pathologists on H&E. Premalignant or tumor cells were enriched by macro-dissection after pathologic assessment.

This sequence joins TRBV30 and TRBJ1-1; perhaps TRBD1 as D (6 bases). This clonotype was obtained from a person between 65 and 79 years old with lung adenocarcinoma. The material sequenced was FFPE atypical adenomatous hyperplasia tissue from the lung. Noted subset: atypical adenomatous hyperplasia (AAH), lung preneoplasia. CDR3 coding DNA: TGTGCCTGGAACAGGGAATCCCCTCATGCTTTCTTT. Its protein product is CAWNRESPHAFF.